This is a list of T cell receptor beta chains from one sample in a study of cytomegalovirus exposure and HLA in healthy donors. The data were produced by immunoSEQ multiplex PCR, yet TCRdb's version contains in-frame clones alone and is incomplete. Among around 92,000 clones listed, over 80% were seen once. Sequencing was done on a sample of PBMCs. These receptors were obtained from a female donor in good health and CMV-seropositive. Each CDR3 is given with its conserved first and last residue. D genes are given only for firm matches. The size field is filled for only some rows; it gives once, few, many or a size class.

size	V	D	J	CDR3	DNA
NA	TRBV7-3	NA	TRBJ1-1	CASSLTEYGEAFF	TGTGCCAGCAGCTTAACGGAGTACGGAGAAGCTTTCTTT
NA	TRBV29-1	NA	TRBJ1-1	CSVVNGVEAFF	TGCAGCGTTGTAAACGGGGTTGAAGCTTTCTTT
few	TRBV10-3	TRBD1	TRBJ1-2	CAIRPGQLVWNGYTF	TGTGCCATCAGGCCGGGACAGCTGGTGTGGAATGGCTACACCTTC
NA	TRBV10-2	TRBD2	TRBJ2-3	CARSWGLAGRTDTQYF	TGCGCCCGCAGTTGGGGACTAGCGGGGAGAACAGATACGCAGTATTTT
NA	TRBV19	TRBD2	TRBJ2-7	CASTHGVAGRNEQYF	TGTGCCAGTACCCATGGGGTAGCGGGACGGAATGAGCAGTACTTC
NA	TRBV2	NA	TRBJ2-1	CASRTRDKVYNEQFF	TGTGCCAGCAGGACCCGGGACAAGGTTTACAATGAGCAGTTCTTC
NA	TRBV5-1	TRBD1	TRBJ2-7	CASSSTGSSYEQYF	TGCGCCAGCAGCTCGACAGGGAGCTCCTACGAGCAGTACTTC
NA	TRBV29-1	NA	TRBJ2-2	CSVRGEAENTGELFF	TGCAGCGTCCGAGGTGAGGCTGAGAACACCGGGGAGCTGTTTTTT
NA	TRBV5-6	TRBD1	TRBJ1-1	CASSPGTGGLATEAFF	TGTGCCAGCAGTCCCGGGACAGGGGGCTTGGCCACTGAAGCTTTCTTT
NA	TRBV5-1	TRBD2	TRBJ2-3	CASIQRLAGGLGSTDTQYF	TGCGCCAGCATTCAGAGACTAGCGGGGGGGCTCGGTAGCACAGATACGCAGTATTTT
NA	TRBV7-9	NA	TRBJ1-5	CSSSPQGQPQHF	TGTTCCAGCAGCCCCCAGGGACAGCCCCAGCATTTT
NA	TRBV11-2	TRBD2	TRBJ2-7	CASSPLVLAGAGEQYF	TGTGCCAGCAGCCCTCTCGTACTAGCGGGAGCGGGGGAGCAGTACTTC
few	TRBV1	NA	TRBJ1-5	CTSSQIGTGKNQPQHF	TGCACCAGCAGCCAGATTGGGACAGGGAAGAATCAGCCCCAGCATTTT
NA	TRBV6-5	NA	TRBJ2-7	CPSSYGAPPSYEQYF	TGTCCCAGCAGTTACGGGGCCCCTCCCTCCTACGAGCAGTACTTC
NA	TRBV6-5	NA	TRBJ2-7	CASSYSTTNHAQYF	TGTGCCAGCAGTTACTCGACGACAAACCACGCGCAGTACTTC
NA	TRBV4-1	NA	TRBJ2-7	CASSQNYEQYF	TGCGCCAGCAGCCAAAATTACGAGCAGTACTTC
NA	TRBV5-1	NA	TRBJ2-1	CASSKSGIYGNEQFF	TGCGCCAGCAGTAAGTCGGGAATCTATGGTAATGAGCAGTTCTTC
NA	TRBV10-3	TRBD1	TRBJ1-1	CAIIPGQGPGTEAFF	TGTGCCATCATCCCGGGACAGGGCCCCGGCACTGAAGCTTTCTTT
NA	TRBV10-1	NA	TRBJ2-3	CASSLGDTQYF	TGCGCCAGCAGCCTAGGAGATACGCAGTATTTT
NA	TRBV19	TRBD1	TRBJ1-2	CASSIPTGSGNYGYTF	TGTGCCAGTAGTATCCCGACAGGGAGCGGTAACTATGGCTACACCTTC
NA	TRBV5-4	NA	TRBJ2-6	CASSYTGRTGANVLTF	TGTGCCAGCAGCTATACAGGGCGGACTGGGGCCAACGTCCTGACTTTC
NA	TRBV28	TRBD1	TRBJ2-5	CASRISRDRQETQYF	TGTGCCAGCAGGATAAGCCGGGACAGACAAGAGACCCAGTACTTC
NA	TRBV6-6	TRBD1	TRBJ1-2	CASSYSPLGQGYGYTF	TGTGCCAGCAGTTACTCCCCGCTGGGACAGGGGTATGGCTACACCTTC
NA	TRBV4-1	TRBD2	TRBJ2-5	CASSQGEASGGEETQYF	TGCGCCAGCAGCCAAGGGGAGGCTAGCGGGGGGGAAGAGACCCAGTACTTC
NA	TRBV11-2	TRBD1	TRBJ1-4	CASRPGGWSEKLFF	TGTGCCAGCAGACCAGGGGGTTGGAGTGAAAAACTGTTTTTT
NA	TRBV15	NA	TRBJ1-5	CATSRGGTLLRYSNQPQHF	TGTGCCACCAGCAGAGGGGGGACATTGCTGCGATATAGCAATCAGCCCCAGCATTTT
few	TRBV9	NA	TRBJ2-2	CASGSQGGATGELFF	TGTGCCAGCGGTTCGCAGGGGGGAGCCACCGGGGAGCTGTTTTTT
NA	TRBV19	TRBD2	TRBJ2-1	CASRDPSGGVNEQFF	TGTGCCAGTAGAGACCCTAGCGGGGGGGTTAATGAGCAGTTCTTC
NA	TRBV5-1	TRBD2	TRBJ2-5	CASSLNLGGGSETQYF	TGCGCCAGCAGCTTGAATCTCGGCGGGGGGTCAGAGACCCAGTACTTC
NA	TRBV4-2	NA	TRBJ2-3	CASSQDRSTDTQYF	TGTGCCAGCAGCCAAGATCGGTCCACAGATACGCAGTATTTT
NA	TRBV6-6	TRBD2	TRBJ2-7	CASTPRTSGGFNEQYF	TGTGCCAGCACCCCCCGGACTAGCGGGGGGTTCAACGAGCAGTACTTC
NA	TRBV19	NA	TRBJ2-5	CASSVRYQETQYF	TGTGCCAGTAGTGTCAGGTACCAAGAGACCCAGTACTTC
NA	TRBV2	NA	TRBJ1-1	CASRFLNTEAFF	TGTGCCAGCAGGTTTCTAAACACTGAAGCTTTCTTT
NA	TRBV5-1	NA	TRBJ2-6	CASSPADFSGANVLTF	TGCGCCAGCAGCCCGGCGGATTTTTCTGGGGCCAACGTCCTGACTTTC
NA	TRBV6-6	TRBD1	TRBJ2-7	CASSARDRGGEQYF	TGTGCCAGCAGTGCCCGGGACAGGGGAGGCGAGCAGTACTTC
NA	TRBV19	NA	TRBJ1-5	CASSIVANQPQHF	TGTGCCAGTAGTATCGTGGCCAATCAGCCCCAGCATTTT
NA	TRBV10-3	TRBD2	TRBJ2-2	CAISEVPSGGFANTGELFF	TGTGCCATCAGTGAAGTCCCTAGCGGGGGGTTCGCGAACACCGGGGAGCTGTTTTTT